A selection of T cell receptor beta chains follows, all from one sample in a study of early T cells in non-severe SARS-CoV-2 infection. TCRdb itself ran the 5' RACE reads through MiXCR, one entry per CDR3 protein. The sample shows about 110,000 distinct CDR3 sequences, roughly 12% of them seen only once. The sequencing used whole blood, collected at baseline. These receptors all come from an adult who was a healthcare worker with PCR-confirmed SARS-CoV-2 infection or an uninfected control (not recorded which). Both conserved end residues are part of each CDR3. The order of the fields is J gene, clone size, D gene, V gene, CDR3 DNA, CDR3 protein. The D gene is left open where the match is weak. Not every row has a clone size; where given, it reads once, few, many or a size class.

TRBJ1-3 | few | - | TRBV29-1 | TGCAGCGTTGAAGATCTAAGAGACTCTGGAAACACCATATATTTT | CSVEDLRDSGNTIYF
TRBJ1-1 | - | - | TRBV7-9 | TGTGCCAGCAGCTCAGCCATAGGGAACACTGAAGCTTTCTTT | CASSSAIGNTEAFF
TRBJ1-3 | - | - | TRBV18 | TGTGCCAGCTCCCAACTGGACTCTGGAAACACCATATATTTT | CASSQLDSGNTIYF
TRBJ2-2 | - | - | TRBV6-1 | TGTGCCAGCAGTGTCCGGTGGGGGGAGCTGTTTTTT | CASSVRWGELFF
TRBJ2-2 | few | - | TRBV4-1 | TGCGCCAGCAGCCAAGGACGGATCACCGGGGAGCTGTTTTTT | CASSQGRITGELFF
TRBJ2-2 | few | - | TRBV4-1 | TGCGCCAGCAGCCAAGGAGGCGGGACCGGGGAGCTGTTTTTT | CASSQGGGTGELFF
TRBJ2-4 | few | - | TRBV7-8 | TGTGCCAGCAGCTTAGGGGGAGCCCTAGCCAAAAACATTCAGTACTTC | CASSLGGALAKNIQYF
TRBJ1-5 | few | - | TRBV2 | TGTGCCAGCAGACGGGGCGGAGGGTATAGCAATCAGCCCCAGCATTTT | CASRRGGGYSNQPQHF
TRBJ1-3 | - | - | TRBV7-2 | TGTGCCAGCACCTCGGCAACGAGCTCTGGAAACACCATATATTTT | CASTSATSSGNTIYF
TRBJ1-1 | - | - | TRBV6-1 | TGTGCCAGCAGTGAACTCCGGAACACTGAAGCTTTCTTT | CASSELRNTEAFF
TRBJ2-2 | - | - | TRBV2 | TGTGCCAGCAGAAGGGATGGCACCGGGGAGCTGTTTTTT | CASRRDGTGELFF
TRBJ1-4 | - | TRBD1 | TRBV6-5 | TGTGCCAGCAGGTCGACCGGGACAGCTCATGAAAAACTGTTTTTT | CASRSTGTAHEKLFF
TRBJ2-7 | - | - | TRBV3-1 | TGTGCCAGCAGCCAAGATCTAGAGGGGCGGGAGCAGTACTTC | CASSQDLEGREQYF
TRBJ2-7 | - | TRBD1 | TRBV12-3/TRBV12-4 | TGTGCCAGCAGTTCCGGGACAGGAACCTACGAGCAGTACTTC | CASSSGTGTYEQYF
TRBJ2-3 | - | - | TRBV15 | TGTGCCACCAGCAGAGAGGACTCGTGGGATACGCAGTATTTT | CATSREDSWDTQYF
TRBJ2-7 | - | - | TRBV7-3 | TGTGCCAGCAGCTTAAGTGCCACGGGGGTCCACGAGCAGTACTTC | CASSLSATGVHEQYF
TRBJ1-2 | once | - | TRBV28 | TGTGCCAGCAGTCCAGGACCGGGCCTCAATGGCTATGGCTACACCTTC | CASSPGPGLNGYGYTF
TRBJ2-7 | - | - | TRBV20-1 | TGCAGTGCTAGAGTTGTTAGCGCCTACGAGCAGTACTTC | CSARVVSAYEQYF
TRBJ2-7 | - | TRBD1 | TRBV7-4 | TGTGCCAGCAGCCCCCGACAGGGGGGACTGTCGCGAGAGCAGTACTTC | CASSPRQGGLSREQYF
TRBJ1-1 | - | - | TRBV14 | TGTGCCAGCAGCCAAGTGGGTCAGGTTCGGAACACTGAAGCTTTCTTT | CASSQVGQVRNTEAFF
TRBJ2-2 | many | - | TRBV20-1 | TGCAGTGCTTTCCGGTGGCTGTTTTTT | CSAFRWLFF
TRBJ2-5 | few | - | TRBV29-1 | TGCAGCGTCGCGGCAGGGGTAAAGGAGACCCGGTACTTC | CSVAAGVKETRYF
TRBJ2-3 | few | - | TRBV15 | TGTGCCACCAGCAGAGATCGGCAGGGAGGCACAGATACGCAGTATTTT | CATSRDRQGGTDTQYF
TRBJ1-1 | few | - | TRBV7-9 | TGTGCCAGCAGCCCGGTGACTTGGACTGAAGCTTTCTTT | CASSPVTWTEAFF
TRBJ2-2 | many | - | TRBV4-1 | TGCGCCAGCAGCCAAGATGGGGGGACCGCCGGGGAGCTGTTTTTT | CASSQDGGTAGELFF
TRBJ2-5 | many | - | TRBV12-3/TRBV12-4 | TGTGCCAGCAGTTTTTGGGTCCTGGGGACGTATACCCAGTACTTC | CASSFWVLGTYTQYF
TRBJ1-5 | few | - | TRBV20-1 | TGCAGTGCTAGAGGGGTTGGCTTCAATCAGCCCCAGCATTTT | CSARGVGFNQPQHF
TRBJ2-7 | - | - | TRBV7-2 | TGTGCCAGCAGCCCAACGGACGGCTACTACGAGCAGTACTTC | CASSPTDGYYEQYF
TRBJ1-1 | many | - | TRBV18 | TGTGCCAGCTCACCACGAGGGGGACGGGGGAACACTGAAGCTTTCTTT | CASSPRGGRGNTEAFF
TRBJ1-1 | - | - | TRBV18 | TGTGCCAGCTCCAAGGCCCCGAACACTGAAGCTTTCTTT | CASSKAPNTEAFF
TRBJ2-7 | few | - | TRBV3-1 | TGTGCCAGCAGCCAGGGACACGGAGCCTACGAGCAGTACTTC | CASSQGHGAYEQYF
TRBJ2-3 | few | - | TRBV4-1 | TGCGCCAGCAGCCCTATCTTTACAAGGTCAGCCATTAGCACAGATACGCAGTATTTT | CASSPIFTRSAISTDTQYF
TRBJ2-5 | - | - | TRBV4-1 | TGCGCCAGCAGCCCGGTAGTCCAAGAGACCCAGTACTTC | CASSPVVQETQYF
TRBJ2-7 | - | TRBD1 | TRBV12-3/TRBV12-4 | TGTGCCAGCAGTTTCCGGGACAGGGACGAGCAGTACTTC | CASSFRDRDEQYF
TRBJ2-7 | few | TRBD1 | TRBV6-2/TRBV6-3 | TGTGCCAGCAGTTATCTGGGACAGGGGATCTACGAGCAGTACTTC | CASSYLGQGIYEQYF
TRBJ2-7 | few | - | TRBV2 | TGTGCCAGCAGTGTCAAGGAGTGGGAGCAGTACTTC | CASSVKEWEQYF
TRBJ1-3 | few | TRBD1 | TRBV5-6 | TGTGCCAGCAGCCACCAGGACAGGGTGTCTGGAAACACCATATATTTT | CASSHQDRVSGNTIYF
TRBJ1-1 | - | - | TRBV12-3/TRBV12-4 | TGTGCCAGCAGCTCCGGAAGGCCCGGCAACACTGAAGCTTTCTTT | CASSSGRPGNTEAFF
TRBJ2-7 | few | - | TRBV11-1 | TGTGCCAGCAGCCCCCCCAATGCTTTCGGACAGTACTTC | CASSPPNAFGQYF
TRBJ2-7 | many | - | TRBV10-3 | TGTGCCACCAGCGTCCTCTCCTACGAGCAGTACTTC | CATSVLSYEQYF